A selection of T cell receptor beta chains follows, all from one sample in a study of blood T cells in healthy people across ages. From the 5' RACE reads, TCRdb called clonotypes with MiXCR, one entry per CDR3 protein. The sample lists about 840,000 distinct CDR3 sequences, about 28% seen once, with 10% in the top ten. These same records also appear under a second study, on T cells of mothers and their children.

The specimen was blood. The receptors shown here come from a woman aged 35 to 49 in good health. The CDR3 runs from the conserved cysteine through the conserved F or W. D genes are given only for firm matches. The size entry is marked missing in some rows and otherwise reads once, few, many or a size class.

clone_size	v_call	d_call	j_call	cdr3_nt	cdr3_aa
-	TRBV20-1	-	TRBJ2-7	TGCAGTGCTAGAGTACGTTTGATGTACGAGCAGTACTTC	CSARVRLMYEQYF
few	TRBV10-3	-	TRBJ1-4	TGTGCCATCGGCGCCAGGGAACCGCCTAATGAAAAACTGTTTTTT	CAIGAREPPNEKLFF
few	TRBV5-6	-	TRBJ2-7	TGTGCCAGCAGCTTGGCGGTTGGAGAAAGAGTCTACGAGCAGTACTTC	CASSLAVGERVYEQYF
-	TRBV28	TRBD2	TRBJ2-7	TGTGCCAGCAGTTCTACCGGGACTAGCGGGACGTGGTCCTACGAGCAGTACTTC	CASSSTGTSGTWSYEQYF
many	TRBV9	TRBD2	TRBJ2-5	TGTGCCAGCAGCGCGGGACTAGCGGGGTCCCAAGAGACCCAGTACTTC	CASSAGLAGSQETQYF
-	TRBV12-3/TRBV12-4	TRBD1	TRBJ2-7	TGTGCCAGCAGTCAGGACAGGGTTGCCCTACTAAGCCTTACTACTCACTCCTACGAGCAGTACTTC	CASSQDRVALLSLTTHSYEQYF
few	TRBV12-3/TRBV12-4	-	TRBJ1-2	TGTGCCAGCAGTGGCGGCCAGGGTGGTGGCTACACCTTC	CASSGGQGGGYTF
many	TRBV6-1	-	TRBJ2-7	TGTGCCAGCAGTGAAGCGCTGGGACGAAGCTCCTACGAGCAGTACTTC	CASSEALGRSSYEQYF
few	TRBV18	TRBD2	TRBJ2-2	TGTGCCAGCTCACCCTCTAGCGGATCTCACACCGGGGAGCTGTTTTTT	CASSPSSGSHTGELFF
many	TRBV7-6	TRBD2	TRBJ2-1	TGTGCCAGCAGCTGGGGGGGTAGCGGGGCAATCTACAATGAGCAGTTCTTC	CASSWGGSGAIYNEQFF
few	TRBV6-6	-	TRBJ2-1	TGTGCCAGCAGTTACGGAGGGGGGCAGTTCTTC	CASSYGGGQFF
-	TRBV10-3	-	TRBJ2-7	TGTGCCATCAGTGGAGGGGAGGGGACACCCGTCCGGCAGTACTTC	CAISGGEGTPVRQYF
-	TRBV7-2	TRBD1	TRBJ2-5	TGTGCCAGCAGCCTCTGGGGACAGAAGCAAGAGACCCAGTACTTC	CASSLWGQKQETQYF